The subject of this entry is one T cell receptor (beta chain). Its antigen is not identified. The junction departs from the called germline gene at one end, perhaps through a read error. The data originate from a study of PD-1 blockade in classical Hodgkin lymphoma. CDR3 length: 13 residues. Germline V gene data show CDR1 as MNHNS and CDR2 as SASEGT. Study-level findings and limits: Diversity similar to that of newly diagnosed patients was seen at baseline in complete responders. The study found that TCR diversity rose significantly by C4D1 in CD4+ but not CD8+ cells. No one has yet defined what causes the repertoire differences, which may be disease activity or prior therapy.

Every patient experienced relapse after autologous stem cell transplantation, and brentuximab vedotin exposure varied. The table came from immunoSEQ multiplex PCR; TCRdb's copy has only in-frame clones and leaves some out. The table lists 45,000 or so clones, almost 90% of them singletons. The chain couples TRBV6-1 to TRBJ1-5; 8 nucleotides agree with TRBD1. Material: peripheral blood mononuclear cells (PBMCs), obtained at baseline. The origin of this receptor is a human donor with classical Hodgkin lymphoma. CDR3 coding DNA: TGTGCCAGCAGTGAAAAGTCTATGGGGACAGGACCTTTT. As protein: CASSEKSMGTGPF.